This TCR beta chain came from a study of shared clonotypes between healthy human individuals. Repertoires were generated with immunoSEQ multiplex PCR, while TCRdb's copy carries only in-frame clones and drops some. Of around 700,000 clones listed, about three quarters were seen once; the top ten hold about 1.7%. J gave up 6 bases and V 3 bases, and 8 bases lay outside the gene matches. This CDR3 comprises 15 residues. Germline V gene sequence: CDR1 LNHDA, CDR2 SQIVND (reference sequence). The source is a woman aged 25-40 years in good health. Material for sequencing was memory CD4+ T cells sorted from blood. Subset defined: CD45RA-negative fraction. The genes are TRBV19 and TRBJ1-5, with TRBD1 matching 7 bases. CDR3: CASSMVGQVGQPQHF. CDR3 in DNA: TGTGCCAGTAGTATGGTCGGACAGGTGGGTCAGCCCCAGCATTTT.